The source of this T cell receptor (beta chain) is a study of blood T cell repertoires in COVID-19 (dated by TCRdb to 2019 to 2021). With regard to the full study: Collaborator samples came from the United States, Italy and Spain and covered acute and convalescent phases of COVID-19. The repertoires were released in a freely available public database intended as a resource for research on the immune response to SARS-CoV-2. Subjects who had been exposed to COVID-19, were actively infected with it, or had recovered from it provided the deeply sampled blood TCRbeta repertoires that made up the dataset. The material from the prospective study consisted of cDNA or gDNA derived from T cells, B-cell-depleted T cells, or PBMCs. HLA class I and class II types, where available, came from metadata supplied by the sample provider rather than from assay-based typing. The sample metadata nearly always contained a de-identified subject ID, COVID-19 status, age in years and sex. Samples were obtained from the ongoing ImmuneRACE study (first 160 participants) and from 1,200 or so subjects provided by 6 global collaborators.

The CDR1 and CDR2 encoded by the germline V gene (reference sequence) are MNHEY and SMNVEV. V has 0 bases trimmed and J has 9 bases trimmed; junction bases matching no gene number 5. The CDR3 has 15 amino acids, counting the end cysteine and phenylalanine. Only the CDR3 portion is preserved as DNA: 45 bases, with reading frame beginning at the first base. The collaborating institutions used their own protocols to collect whole blood in K2EDTA tubes. For TCRbeta analysis, collaborators shipped samples in one of three forms: frozen whole blood, isolated PBMCs, or DNA extracted from either of those sample types. The immunoSEQ Assay, a bias-controlled multiplex PCR, was used to amplify TCRbeta CDR3 regions from genomic DNA. On the authors' methods: The number of nucleated cells in each sample was estimated from the amplification of reference gene primers within the assay. To quantify the absolute abundance of each unique TCRbeta CDR3 rearrangement, sequence reads were collapsed and filtered. For each sample, productive Simpson clonality was calculated as the square root of Simpson's diversity index across productive rearrangements. TCRdb took this table from immuneACCESS and kept in-frame rearrangements with V and J called. Such tables lack part of the clones; where checked against another copy, unresolved V genes explain under half of the gap, and the rest is unexplained. V and J calls and clone size follow that table, whereas D and trimming were derived from the DNA. Counted in this sample were around 310,000 clones; about 91% of them appeared once. The ten top clones hold around an eighth of the sample.

Summary of the overall study and its limitations: The amount of clinical and demographic metadata varied by source and participant and was provided uncurated.

Regarding this clone: No antigen is known for it. Per-base quality was not reported, and no clone a single base away is much larger than it.

This clonotype originated in a woman aged 60-70 years with acute or convalescent COVID-19. The chain joins TRBV27 to TRBJ1-6; TRBD1 fits 7 bases in the junction. Sequenced input: peripheral blood. The nucleotide sequence is given as TGTGCCAGCAGTTTATCACAGGGGTTGGTTTCACCCCTCCACTTT. It is translated as CASSLSQGLVSPLHF.